This T cell receptor beta chain was recorded in a study of blood T cell repertoires in COVID-19. About the research overall: Samples came from the United States, Italy and Spain, spanning acute and convalescent COVID-19. PBMCs, B-cell-depleted T cells, or T cells were the source of the cDNA or gDNA that made up the material.

Per the authors' pipeline: The authors estimated nucleated cell counts from reference gene primer amplification. TCRdb's table, derived via immunoSEQ multiplex PCR, lists solely in-frame clones and lacks some. V and J calls and clone size are given by that table; D and trimming were obtained from the DNA. Here the sample spans roughly 71,000 clones, over 70% being singletons. The CDR3 covers 14 residues. Looked up from germline, CDR1 is MDHEN and CDR2 is SYDVKM. Trimming took 7 bases from V and 6 from J, leaving 18 bases between them. This clone appeared a single time. The V call is TRBV28, the J call TRBJ1-2; D not resolved. Material: peripheral blood. The origin of this receptor is a man between 65 and 80 years old who had recovered from COVID-19. DNA for the CDR3: TGTGCCAGCAATGCCGGGTTTGAGAGAAATGGCTACACCTTC. It yields the protein CASNAGFERNGYTF.